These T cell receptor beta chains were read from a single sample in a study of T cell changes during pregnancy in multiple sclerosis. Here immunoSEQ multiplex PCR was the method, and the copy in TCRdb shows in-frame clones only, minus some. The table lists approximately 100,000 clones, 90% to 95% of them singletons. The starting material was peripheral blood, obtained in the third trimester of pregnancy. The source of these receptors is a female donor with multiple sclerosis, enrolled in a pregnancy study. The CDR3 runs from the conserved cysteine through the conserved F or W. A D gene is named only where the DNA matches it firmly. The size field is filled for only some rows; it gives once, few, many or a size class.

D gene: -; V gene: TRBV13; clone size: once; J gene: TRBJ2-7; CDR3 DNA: TGTGCCAGCAGCTTCCGGGGATACGAGCAGTACTTC; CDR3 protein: CASSFRGYEQYF
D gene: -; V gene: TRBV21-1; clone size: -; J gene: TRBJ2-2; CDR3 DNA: TGTGCCACACCGACTACTGACATGCAGAACACCGGGGAGCTGTTTTTT; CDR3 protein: CATPTTDMQNTGELFF
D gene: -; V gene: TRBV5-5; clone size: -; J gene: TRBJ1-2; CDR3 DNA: TGTGCCAGCAGCCCTGGACAGTCCTATGGCTACACCTTC; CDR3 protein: CASSPGQSYGYTF
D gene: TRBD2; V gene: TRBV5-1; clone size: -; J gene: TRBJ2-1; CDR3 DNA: TGCGCCAGCAGCGGGGGACTAGGTAATGAGCAGTTCTTC; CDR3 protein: CASSGGLGNEQFF
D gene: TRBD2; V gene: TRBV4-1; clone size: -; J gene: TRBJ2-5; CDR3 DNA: TGCGCCAGCAGCCAAGATCGACTAGCGGAAGAGACCCAGTACTTC; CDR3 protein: CASSQDRLAEETQYF
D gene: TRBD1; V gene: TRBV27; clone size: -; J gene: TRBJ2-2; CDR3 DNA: TGTGCCAGCAGTTTTGGGACAGGGAACGGGGAGCTGTTTTTT; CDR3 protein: CASSFGTGNGELFF
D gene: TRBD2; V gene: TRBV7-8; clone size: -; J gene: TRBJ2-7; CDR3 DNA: TGTGCCAGCAGCTTAGGACTAGCGGAGCAGTACTTC; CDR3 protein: CASSLGLAEQYF
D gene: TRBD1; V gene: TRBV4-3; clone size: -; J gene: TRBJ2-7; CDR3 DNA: TGCGCCAGCAGCCAAGTGACAGGGGGTAGCTACGAGCAGTACTTC; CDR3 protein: CASSQVTGGSYEQYF
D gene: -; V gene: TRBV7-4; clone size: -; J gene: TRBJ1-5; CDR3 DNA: TGTGCCAGCAGCTTAGGGCGCCCCGGGAAGCCCCAGCATTTT; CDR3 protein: CASSLGRPGKPQHF
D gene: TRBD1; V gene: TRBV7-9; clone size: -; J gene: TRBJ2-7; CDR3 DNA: TGTGCCAGCAGCACGACCAACACAGGGGTCCCTTTTTTCGAGCAGTACTTC; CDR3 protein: CASSTTNTGVPFFEQYF
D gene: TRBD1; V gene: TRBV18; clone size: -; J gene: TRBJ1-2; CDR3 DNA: TGTGCCAGCTCACCACTGGACAGGGGGGATGGCTACACCTTC; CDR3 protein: CASSPLDRGDGYTF
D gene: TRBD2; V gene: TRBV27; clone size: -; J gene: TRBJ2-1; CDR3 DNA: TGTGCCAGCAGTTTATCAGTCGCGGGGCTAGCGGGAGGGGCCCACAATGAGCAGTTCTTC; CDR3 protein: CASSLSVAGLAGGAHNEQFF
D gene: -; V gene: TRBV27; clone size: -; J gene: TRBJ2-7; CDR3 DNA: TGTGCCAGCAGTTTATCACACGGGACCTACGAGCAGTACTTC; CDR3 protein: CASSLSHGTYEQYF
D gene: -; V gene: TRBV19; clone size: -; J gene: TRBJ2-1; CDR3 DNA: TGTGCCAGTAGTCAGGACTGGAACTCCTACAATGAGCAGTTCTTC; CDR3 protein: CASSQDWNSYNEQFF